This T cell receptor beta chain appears in the sequencing data of a study of cytotoxic CD8 clonotypes in ibrutinib-treated CLL. Profiling relied on immunoSEQ multiplex PCR, and the TCRdb table lists in-frame clones only, not all of them. The table records some 22,000 clones, approximately 81% of them present only once. The source was PBMCs, collected before ibrutinib treatment. This TCR derives from a human donor with chronic lymphocytic leukemia.

The CDR3 loop is CASSPNNRVAYGYTF. CDR3 coding DNA: TGTGCCAGCAGCCCCAACAATCGGGTTGCCTATGGCTACACCTTC. V and J are TRBV2 and TRBJ1-2; D unclear. The CDR3 extends over 15 amino acids. V was shortened by 6 bases and J by 4 bases, with 18 bases between the two germline ends. The germline V gene has CDR1 SNHLY and CDR2 FYNNEI.